One and the same sample provided the 4 T cell receptor beta chains below, sequenced in a study of blood T cells in healthy people across ages. Next came a second PCR, run for roughly 7 to 12 cycles, which used a sample-barcoded 5' primer along with a J-beta primer mix. One entry per CDR3 protein results from TCRdb running MiXCR on the 5' RACE reads. This repertoire shows roughly 1.4 million distinct CDR3 sequences, roughly 59% found once; its top ten account for over 6.5%. The sequenced material came from blood. The receptors were sampled from a man aged 18 to 35 in good health.

In DNA, the CDR3 is TGCAGCGTTGTGGCCTCGGGACTAGCGGGGGGGCCGCCAGATACGCAGTATTTT. Its translation: CSVVASGLAGGPPDTQYF. The chain is built from TRBV29-1 and TRBJ2-3; 16 bases map to TRBD2. Germline-derived CDR1 and CDR2 are SQVTM and ANQGSEA. The CDR3 is 18 amino acids. V lost 4 bases, J lost 4 bases, and 11 bases stayed unmatched.

The chain employs TRBV28 and TRBJ1-1; no clear D gene. Trimming removed 4 bases from V and 4 bases from J, with 22 bases in between. There are 17 residues in the CDR3. Germline V lookup: CDR1 MDHEN, CDR2 SYDVKM. The CDR3 DNA reads as TGTGCCAGCAGTTCTCAAGTTACCTCGAGGCGGGGCACTGAAGCTTTCTTT. Amino acid sequence: CASSSQVTSRRGTEAFF.

The chain links TRBV10-3 to TRBJ1-3; D is perhaps TRBD1 (5 bases). CDR1 and CDR2 (germline): ENHRY, SYGVKD. The CDR3 contains 15 residues. V lost 4 bases and J 0 bases, leaving 10 bases between the germline ends. The CDR3 is CAISGSDSSGNTIYF. CDR3 sequence (DNA): TGTGCCATCAGTGGAAGCGACAGCTCTGGAAACACCATATATTTT.

This chain uses TRBV4-1 with TRBJ1-4; D perhaps matches TRBD1 (6 bases). Trimming left V 0 bases short and J 8 bases short, with 13 bases between. From germline, CDR1 is MGHRA and CDR2 YSYEKL. This CDR3 has 15 amino acids. DNA of the CDR3: TGCGCCAGCAGCCAAGAAAGGGGGGCGCGAGAAAAACTGTTTTTT. It specifies CASSQERGAREKLFF.